One T cell receptor beta chain is described in this entry. Antigen unknown. This entry belongs to a study of shared clonotypes between healthy human individuals. Study-wide points: Non-shared clonotypes were found to have lower generation probabilities than the clonotypes that were shared by all four of the sorted-subset donors. Several donors held about 5% of naive CD4 clonotypes in common. Donor clonotype sharing was expected to depend on sequencing depth.

Germline V lookup: CDR1 MGHRA, CDR2 YSYEKL. The J segment lost 5 bases and the V segment lost 4 bases, leaving 6 bases of the junction unmatched. The CDR3 is 14 amino acids. Assay runs were performed at deep level. Produced via immunoSEQ multiplex PCR; TCRdb's table is partial and in-frame only. The sample contains over 300,000 clones, around 86% of which appear only once. The source material was memory CD8+ T cells sorted from blood. This sample's subset: CD45RO+ cells pooled with CCR7-negative TemRA cells. This receptor was taken from a man in his late teens or twenties in good health. This sequence joins TRBV4-1 and TRBJ2-7; 9 bases agree with TRBD1. The CDR3 sequence: CASSLRQGGNEQYF. The CDR3 DNA reads as TGCGCCAGCAGCCTTCGACAGGGGGGAAACGAGCAGTACTTC.